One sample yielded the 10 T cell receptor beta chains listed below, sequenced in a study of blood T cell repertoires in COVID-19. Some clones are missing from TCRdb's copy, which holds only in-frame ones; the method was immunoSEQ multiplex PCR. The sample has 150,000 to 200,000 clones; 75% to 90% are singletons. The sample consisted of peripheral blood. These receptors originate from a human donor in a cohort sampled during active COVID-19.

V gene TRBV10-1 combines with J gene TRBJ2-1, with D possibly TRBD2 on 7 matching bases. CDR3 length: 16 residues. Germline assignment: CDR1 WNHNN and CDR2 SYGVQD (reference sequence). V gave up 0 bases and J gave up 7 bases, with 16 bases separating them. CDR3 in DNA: TGCGCCAGCAGTGAGTCTCGGGGGGCAGGACCGAATGAGCAGTTCTTC. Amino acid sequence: CASSESRGAGPNEQFF.

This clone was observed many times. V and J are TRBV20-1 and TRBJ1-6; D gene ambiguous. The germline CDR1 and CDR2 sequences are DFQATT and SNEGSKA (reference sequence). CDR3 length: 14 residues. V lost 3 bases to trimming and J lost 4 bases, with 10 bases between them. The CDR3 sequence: CSASNSGYNSPLHF. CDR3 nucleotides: TGCAGTGCTAGTAACAGCGGTTATAATTCACCCCTCCACTTT.

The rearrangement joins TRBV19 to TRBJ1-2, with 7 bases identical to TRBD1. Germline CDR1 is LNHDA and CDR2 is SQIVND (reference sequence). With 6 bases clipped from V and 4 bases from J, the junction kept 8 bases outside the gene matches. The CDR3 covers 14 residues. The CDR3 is CASSPDRATYGYTF. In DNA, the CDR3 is TGTGCCAGTAGCCCAGACAGGGCTACCTATGGCTACACCTTC.

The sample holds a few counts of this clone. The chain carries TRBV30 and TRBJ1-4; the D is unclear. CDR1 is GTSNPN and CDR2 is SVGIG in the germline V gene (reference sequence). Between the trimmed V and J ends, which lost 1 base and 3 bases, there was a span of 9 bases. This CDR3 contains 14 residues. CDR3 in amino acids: CAWSARSANEKLFF. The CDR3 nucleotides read TGTGCCTGGAGTGCGCGGTCAGCTAATGAAAAACTGTTTTTT.

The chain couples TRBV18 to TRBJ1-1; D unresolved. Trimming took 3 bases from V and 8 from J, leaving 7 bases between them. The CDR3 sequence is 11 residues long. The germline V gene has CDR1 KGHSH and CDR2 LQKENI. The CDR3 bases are TGTGCCAGCTCACCGGGGAGAGAAGCTTTCTTT. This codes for CASSPGREAFF.

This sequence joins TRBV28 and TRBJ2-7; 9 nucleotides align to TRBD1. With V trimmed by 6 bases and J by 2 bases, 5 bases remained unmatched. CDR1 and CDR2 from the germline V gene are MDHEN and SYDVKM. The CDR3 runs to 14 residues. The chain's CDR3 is CASRPGQGPYEQYF. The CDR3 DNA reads TGTGCCAGCAGACCGGGACAGGGCCCCTACGAGCAGTACTTC.

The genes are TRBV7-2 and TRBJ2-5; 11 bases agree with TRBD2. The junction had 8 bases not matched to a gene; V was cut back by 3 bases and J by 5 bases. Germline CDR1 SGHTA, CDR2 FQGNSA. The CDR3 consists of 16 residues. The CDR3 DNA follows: TGTGCCAGCAGCTTTCCTACTAGCGGGAGAACGGAGACCCAGTACTTC. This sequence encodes CASSFPTSGRTETQYF.

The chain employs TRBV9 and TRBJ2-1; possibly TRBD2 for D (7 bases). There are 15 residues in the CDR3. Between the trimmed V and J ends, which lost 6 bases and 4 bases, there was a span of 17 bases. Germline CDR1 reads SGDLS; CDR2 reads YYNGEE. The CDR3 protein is CASTMGGGVYNEQFF. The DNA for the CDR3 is TGTGCCAGCACCATGGGAGGGGGGGTATACAATGAGCAGTTCTTC.

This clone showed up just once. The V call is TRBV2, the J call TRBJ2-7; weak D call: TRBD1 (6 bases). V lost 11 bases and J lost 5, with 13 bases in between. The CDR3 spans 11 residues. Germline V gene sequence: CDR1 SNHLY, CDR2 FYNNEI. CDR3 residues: CAGGPRDEQYF. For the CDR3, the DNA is TGTGCCGGGGGCCCGCGGGACGAGCAGTACTTC. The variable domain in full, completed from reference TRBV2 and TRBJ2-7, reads EPEVTQTPSHQVTQMGQEVILRCVPISNHLYFYWYRQILGQKVEFLVSFYNNEISEKSEIFDDQFSVERPDGSNFTLKIRSTKLEDSAMYFCAGGPRDEQYFGPGTRLTVT.

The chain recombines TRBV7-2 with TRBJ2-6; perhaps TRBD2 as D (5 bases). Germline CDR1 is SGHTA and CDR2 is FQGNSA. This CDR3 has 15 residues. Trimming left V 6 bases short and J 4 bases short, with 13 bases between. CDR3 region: CASSSRTAGANVLTF. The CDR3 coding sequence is TGTGCCAGCAGTTCGAGGACTGCAGGGGCCAACGTCCTGACTTTC.